Below, 3 T cell receptor beta chains from the same sample are listed, as sequenced in a study of blood T cell repertoires in COVID-19. Only in-frame clones appear in the TCRdb table, and some are missing; sequencing was by immunoSEQ multiplex PCR. Counted here are about 49,000 clones, under 90% occurring once; the ten biggest clones make up around 20%. Sequencing was done on a sample of peripheral blood. The receptors originated from a woman older than 75 with COVID-19, enrolled during active disease.

The V gene is TRBV14, the J gene TRBJ2-7; 10 bases fit TRBD2. The CDR3 is made up of 15 amino acids. Unmatched junction bases numbered 7, after V lost 4 bases and J lost 4 bases. Germline V gene data show CDR1 as SGHDN and CDR2 as FVKESK. Here the CDR3 reads CASSRTGTSAYEQYF. CDR3 bases: TGTGCCAGCAGCCGGACCGGGACTAGCGCTTACGAGCAGTACTTC. Full variable domain (outside the CDR3, taken from reference TRBV14 and TRBJ2-7): EAGVTQFPSHSVIEKGQTVTLRCDPISGHDNLYWYRRVMGKEIKFLLHFVKESKQDESGMPNNRFLAERTGGTYSTLKVQPAELEDSGVYFCASSRTGTSAYEQYFGPGTRLTVT.

V gene TRBV5-4 combines with J gene TRBJ2-1; D uncertain. The CDR3 is made up of 12 amino acids. Germline V gene lookup returns CDR1 SGHNT and CDR2 YYREEE (reference sequence). Trimming took 1 base from V and 5 from J, leaving 4 bases between them. The chain's CDR3 is CASSLHDNEQFF. Here the CDR3 DNA reads TGTGCCAGCAGCTTGCATGACAATGAGCAGTTCTTC.

The rearrangement joins TRBV30 to TRBJ1-5, with 9 bases fitting TRBD1. This CDR3 region has 15 residues. Trimming cost V 1 base and J 4 bases; bases outside gene matches: 5. Germline CDR1 and CDR2: GTSNPN and SVGIG (reference sequence). CDR3 region: CAWSEGDRENQPQHF. The CDR3 coding sequence is TGTGCCTGGAGTGAAGGGGACAGGGAGAATCAGCCCCAGCATTTT.